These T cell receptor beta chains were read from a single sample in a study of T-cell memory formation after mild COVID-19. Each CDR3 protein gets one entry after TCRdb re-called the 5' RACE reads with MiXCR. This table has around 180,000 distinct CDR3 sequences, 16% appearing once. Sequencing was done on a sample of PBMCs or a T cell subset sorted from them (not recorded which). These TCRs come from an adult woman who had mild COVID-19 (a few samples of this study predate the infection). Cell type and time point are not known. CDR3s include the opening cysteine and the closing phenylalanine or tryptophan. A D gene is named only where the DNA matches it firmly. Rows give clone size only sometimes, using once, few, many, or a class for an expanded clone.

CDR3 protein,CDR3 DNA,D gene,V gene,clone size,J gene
CASSERTDTQYF,TGTGCCAGCAGTGAAAGGACAGATACGCAGTATTTT,NA,TRBV25-1,few,TRBJ2-3
CASSSAAGLWEKLFF,TGTGCCAGCAGCTCCGCGGCAGGGCTATGGGAAAAACTGTTTTTT,NA,TRBV7-6,NA,TRBJ1-4
CATSELTGEPSNQPQHF,TGTGCCACCAGTGAGCTGACAGGGGAACCAAGCAATCAGCCCCAGCATTTT,TRBD1,TRBV24-1,NA,TRBJ1-5
CSARDGGENNSPLHF,TGCAGTGCTAGAGATGGGGGAGAAAATAATTCACCCCTCCACTTT,NA,TRBV20-1,few,TRBJ1-6
CASSLAGGPPHEQYF,TGTGCCAGCAGCTTAGCGGGAGGGCCCCCCCACGAGCAGTACTTC,TRBD2,TRBV7-2,NA,TRBJ2-7
CASSLALGAYGNTIYF,TGTGCCAGCAGCTTAGCGTTGGGGGCGTATGGAAACACCATATATTTT,NA,TRBV7-8,NA,TRBJ1-3
CATSDAGGRADTQYF,TGTGCCACCAGTGATGCGGGGGGGCGAGCAGATACGCAGTATTTT,TRBD2,TRBV24-1,NA,TRBJ2-3
CSVDSGDARDTQYF,TGCAGCGTTGACTCGGGGGACGCTCGAGATACGCAGTATTTT,NA,TRBV29-1,few,TRBJ2-3
CSARDPAGYGYTF,TGCAGTGCTAGAGATCCAGCGGGATATGGCTACACCTTC,NA,TRBV20-1,few,TRBJ1-2
CASSRGQLVYEQYF,TGCGCCAGCAGCCGCGGACAGTTAGTCTACGAGCAGTACTTC,NA,TRBV5-1,NA,TRBJ2-7
CSAGSGGNEQFF,TGCAGTGCTGGTAGCGGGGGCAATGAGCAGTTCTTC,TRBD2,TRBV20-1,few,TRBJ2-1
CASSVEGGTGELFF,TGTGCCAGCAGCGTAGAGGGCGGCACCGGGGAGCTGTTTTTT,NA,TRBV9,few,TRBJ2-2
CASRSDRGRTDTQYF,TGTGCCAGCAGATCGGACAGGGGTAGGACAGATACGCAGTATTTT,TRBD1,TRBV6-5,NA,TRBJ2-3
CASSFGVGGYNEQFF,TGCGCCAGCAGCTTCGGAGTAGGGGGGTACAATGAGCAGTTCTTC,NA,TRBV5-1,few,TRBJ2-1
CASSRWGEAFF,TGTGCCAGCAGCCGGTGGGGAGAAGCTTTCTTT,NA,TRBV5-4,NA,TRBJ1-1
CSASWGINSNQPQHF,TGCAGTGCTAGCTGGGGGATTAATAGCAATCAGCCCCAGCATTTT,NA,TRBV20-1,NA,TRBJ1-5
CASSTVFNYEQYF,TGTGCCAGCAGTACGGTGTTCAACTACGAGCAGTACTTC,NA,TRBV6-1,NA,TRBJ2-7
CASSQRIYEQYF,TGTGCCAGCAGCCAACGTATTTACGAGCAGTACTTC,NA,TRBV3-1,few,TRBJ2-7
CASRVGQGYGYTF,TGTGCCAGCAGGGTGGGACAGGGCTATGGCTACACCTTC,TRBD1,TRBV12-3/TRBV12-4,NA,TRBJ1-2
CASSQDGGAKNIQYF,TGTGCCAGCAGCCAAGACGGAGGAGCCAAAAACATTCAGTACTTC,NA,TRBV4-2,few,TRBJ2-4
CASSITGQGSETQYF,TGTGCCAGTAGTATAACGGGACAGGGTTCGGAGACCCAGTACTTC,TRBD1,TRBV19,few,TRBJ2-5
CASSSTLKMYEQYF,TGCGCCAGCAGCTCAACCTTAAAGATGTACGAGCAGTACTTC,NA,TRBV5-1,few,TRBJ2-7
CASSADILNTEAFF,TGTGCCAGCAGCGCCGACATCTTGAACACTGAAGCTTTCTTT,NA,TRBV9,NA,TRBJ1-1
CASSGEGNYGYTF,TGTGCCAGCAGTGGGGAGGGGAACTATGGCTACACCTTC,NA,TRBV6-5,NA,TRBJ1-2
CAISGGTSGRDEQYF,TGTGCCATCAGTGGTGGGACTAGCGGGAGGGACGAGCAGTACTTC,TRBD2,TRBV10-3,NA,TRBJ2-7
CASSLEGEAFF,TGCGCCAGCAGCTTGGAAGGGGAAGCTTTCTTT,NA,TRBV5-1,few,TRBJ1-1
CASSSPGLDYEQYF,TGTGCCAGTAGTTCCCCGGGACTAGACTACGAGCAGTACTTC,TRBD2,TRBV19,NA,TRBJ2-7
CASSPTRTSGSQNIQYF,TGTGCCAGCAGCCCCACCCGGACTAGCGGGTCTCAAAACATTCAGTACTTC,TRBD2,TRBV27,NA,TRBJ2-4
CASSQVWSTGAFF,TGTGCCAGCAGCCAAGTCTGGTCCACTGGAGCTTTCTTT,NA,TRBV3-1,few,TRBJ1-1
CSAQAGSGANVLTF,TGCAGCGCACAGGCGGGCTCTGGGGCCAACGTCCTGACTTTC,NA,TRBV29-1,NA,TRBJ2-6
CATSDSSWGTDTQYF,TGTGCCACCAGTGATTCATCTTGGGGGACAGATACGCAGTATTTT,NA,TRBV24-1,few,TRBJ2-3
CASSRDETQYF,TGTGCCAGCAGCCGGGACGAGACCCAGTACTTC,NA,TRBV3-1,NA,TRBJ2-5
CASSLGPLGNQPQHF,TGTGCCAGCAGCCTGGGCCCCCTAGGCAATCAGCCCCAGCATTTT,NA,TRBV5-6,few,TRBJ1-5
CASSDEYEQYF,TGTGCCAGCAGCGACGAGTACGAGCAGTACTTC,NA,TRBV9,NA,TRBJ2-7
CSARDTGGDSPLHF,TGCAGTGCTAGAGACACAGGGGGCGATTCACCCCTCCACTTT,TRBD1,TRBV20-1,few,TRBJ1-6
CAPLRRQAPSGANVLTF,TGTGCCCCCCTACGCCGCCAGGCGCCCTCTGGGGCCAACGTCCTGACTTTC,NA,TRBV7-3,NA,TRBJ2-6
CSVRQGRAYEQYF,TGCAGCGTCAGACAGGGGAGAGCCTACGAGCAGTACTTC,TRBD1,TRBV29-1,many,TRBJ2-7
CASSFRGTGGTEAFF,TGTGCCAGCAGCTTCAGGGGGACAGGTGGGACTGAAGCTTTCTTT,TRBD1,TRBV7-2,NA,TRBJ1-1
CATGDRGDTGELFF,TGTGCCACCGGGGACAGGGGGGACACCGGGGAGCTGTTTTTT,TRBD1,TRBV24-1,NA,TRBJ2-2
CAWSGQGSRADTQYF,TGTGCCTGGAGTGGACAGGGGTCTCGGGCAGATACGCAGTATTTT,TRBD1,TRBV30,few,TRBJ2-3
CASSPSSGSRIGSYNEQFF,TGCGCCAGCAGCCCATCTAGCGGGAGCCGAATTGGCTCCTACAATGAGCAGTTCTTC,TRBD2,TRBV5-1,NA,TRBJ2-1
CASSTQGEQFF,TGTGCCAGCAGTACCCAGGGTGAGCAGTTCTTC,NA,TRBV9,NA,TRBJ2-1
CASSEAVGSFGNTIYF,TGTGCCAGCAGTGAAGCAGTAGGTTCATTTGGAAACACCATATATTTT,NA,TRBV6-1,few,TRBJ1-3
CASSLVPRTDNYGYTF,TGTGCCAGCAGCTTAGTCCCCCGGACAGATAACTATGGCTACACCTTC,NA,TRBV7-9,NA,TRBJ1-2
CASSLFTGLANTGELFF,TGTGCCAGCAGCCTCTTTACGGGGTTGGCGAACACCGGGGAGCTGTTTTTT,NA,TRBV3-1,NA,TRBJ2-2
CASSLLGGSSTDTQYF,TGTGCCAGCAGCTTATTGGGCGGGAGCTCCACAGATACGCAGTATTTT,TRBD2,TRBV11-2,NA,TRBJ2-3
CASKGRGNQPQHF,TGTGCCAGCAAGGGAAGGGGAAATCAGCCCCAGCATTTT,NA,TRBV2,NA,TRBJ1-5
CASSPRVADTQYF,TGTGCCAGCAGCCCCCGGGTCGCAGATACGCAGTATTTT,NA,TRBV7-6,NA,TRBJ2-3
CASSLWGEETQYF,TGTGCCAGCAGTTTATGGGGGGAAGAGACCCAGTACTTC,NA,TRBV27,few,TRBJ2-5
CASSKLQVYSNQPQHF,TGTGCCAGTAGTAAACTGCAGGTTTATAGCAATCAGCCCCAGCATTTT,NA,TRBV19,NA,TRBJ1-5
CASSFGRGIGTDTQYF,TGTGCCAGCAGTTTCGGGCGGGGGATTGGAACAGATACGCAGTATTTT,TRBD2,TRBV12-3/TRBV12-4,NA,TRBJ2-3
CASSWSGALPRGDQNTQYF,TGCGCCAGCAGCTGGAGCGGGGCCCTACCGCGGGGGGACCAAAATACGCAGTATTTT,TRBD2,TRBV5-1,few,TRBJ2-3
CASSLGTQGITDTQYF,TGCGCCAGCAGCTTGGGCACCCAGGGGATCACAGATACGCAGTATTTT,NA,TRBV5-1,many,TRBJ2-3
CATERGSSGANVLTF,TGTGCCACCGAGCGGGGGAGCTCTGGGGCCAACGTCCTGACTTTC,TRBD2,TRBV15,NA,TRBJ2-6
CSARQGQGGIGGQPQHF,TGCAGTGCTAGACAGGGACAGGGAGGTATTGGTGGTCAGCCCCAGCATTTT,TRBD1,TRBV20-1,few,TRBJ1-5
CASSSLAGGLSGELFF,TGTGCCAGCAGTTCCTTAGCGGGGGGATTGTCCGGGGAGCTGTTTTTT,TRBD2,TRBV12-3/TRBV12-4,few,TRBJ2-2